This section outlines one TCR beta chain sequence together with its context. This sample is part of a study of T cell responses to AZD1222 COVID-19 vaccine. Repertoires were generated with immunoSEQ multiplex PCR, while TCRdb's copy carries only in-frame clones and drops some. This sample has under 95,000 clones, with over 75% found just once. This CDR3 region has 12 residues. Germline CDR1 and CDR2: ENHRY and SYGVKD. With 8 bases removed from V and 5 bases from J, the gap between germline ends came to 12 bases. The V and J genes are TRBV10-3 and TRBJ2-5; no clear D. The sequence was collected from an adult in good health. Specimen: peripheral blood, collected on day 0 of AZD1222 vaccination. In DNA form, the CDR3 reads TGTGCCATCTCACCGGGTTTGGAGACCCAGTACTTC. Its protein product is CAISPGLETQYF.